The clone carrying this TCR beta chain was picked up many times. Antigen: not known. Amplified TCR beta CDR3 regions derived from RNA transcripts. TCR CDR3 underwent first-round RT-PCR with the HTBI primer set. TCRdb used MiXCR to reprocess the multiplex PCR reads, holding one entry per CDR3 protein. Among roughly 110,000 distinct CDR3 sequences, about 16% were seen once, and the ten largest hold about 42%. This sample was included in a study of T cells in Graves' hyperthyroidism and ophthalmopathy. Findings and limits, study-wide: From stable hyperthyroidism, ophthalmopathy was set apart by a 13 V-J model.

Germline-derived CDR1 and CDR2 are LNHNV and YYDKDF (reference sequence). This CDR3 comprises 15 residues. The V gene lost 3 bases and the J gene lost 2 bases, with 14 bases spanning the gap. The sample taken for sequencing was blood. V usage is TRBV15 and J usage is TRBJ2-7; D unresolved. The TCR comes from a woman aged 50 to 60 with Graves' hyperthyroidism. The CDR3 sequence is CATSRQPEKTYEQYF. CDR3 bases: TGTGCCACCAGCAGGCAGCCAGAGAAAACCTACGAGCAGTACTTC.